Listed here are 11 T cell receptor beta chains from one sample, sequenced in a study. TCRdb re-called the 5' RACE reads through MiXCR, storing one row per CDR3 protein. The sample lists fewer than 65,000 distinct CDR3 sequences; 25% to 30% were seen once. The material sequenced was tumor-infiltrating naive CD4+ T cells sorted from the breast tumor. Sample subset: naive CD4+ T cells, CD4+CD45RA+CD25-. These receptors were obtained from a female donor with breast cancer.

Relative to its sample, this clonotype is medium-sized. This chain links TRBV5-1 with TRBJ2-5, with 7 bases identical to TRBD1. The ends lost 0 bases at V and 5 bases at J; junction bases unmatched: 7. Germline CDR1 SGHRS, CDR2 YFSETQ. This CDR3 contains 15 residues. In DNA, the CDR3 is TGCGCCAGCAGCTTGGCCAGAACAGGGGTGGAGACCCAGTACTTC. Translating gives CASSLARTGVETQYF.

This clonotype was observed a few times. The chain carries TRBV6-1 and TRBJ2-3; 7 bases map to TRBD2. The V gene's germline CDR1 is MNHNS and CDR2 SASEGT. The V gene end was trimmed by 10 bases and the J gene end by 4 bases; junction bases not matched to a gene: 8. The CDR3 consists of 13 residues. The CDR3 loop reads CATGRAGADTQYF. Here the CDR3 DNA reads TGTGCCACTGGGAGGGCGGGGGCAGATACGCAGTATTTT.

The V and J genes are TRBV4-2 and TRBJ2-7; possibly TRBD2 for D (5 bases). Trimming removed 1 base from V and 6 bases from J, with 16 bases in between. Germline V gives CDR1 LGHNA, CDR2 YNFKEQ. The CDR3 covers 15 residues. The CDR3 nucleotides read TGTGCCAGCAGCCAAGCGGCGGGTCTTCTCTTCGAGCAGTACTTC. Amino acid sequence: CASSQAAGLLFEQYF.

This clonotype has more than one count but fewer than ten. The chain couples TRBV25-1 to TRBJ2-5, with D unresolved. Trimming left V 2 bases short and J 0 bases short, with 19 bases between. The CDR3 is made up of 18 amino acids. Germline CDR1 reads MGHDK; CDR2 reads SYGVNS. CDR3 protein: CASSEGPPRTTNQETQYF. CDR3 coding DNA: TGTGCCAGCAGTGAAGGGCCTCCGCGTACCACAAACCAAGAGACCCAGTACTTC.

J is TRBJ2-7 and V is TRBV11-3, with D possibly being TRBD1 (5 bases). This CDR3 contains 14 residues. The V gene lost 5 bases and the J gene lost 9 bases, with 20 bases spanning the gap. CDR1 and CDR2 (germline): SGHNT, YENEEA. The CDR3 nucleotides read TGTGCCAGCAGCCATGATGGACAACGATCTGTGCAGTACTTC. Amino acids: CASSHDGQRSVQYF.

Turning to this clonotype: The junction shows a germline mismatch at one end, possibly a read error. CDR3 bases: TGCGCCAGCAGCTCGCATTCCCCGAGGCCGAACACCGGGGAGCTGTTTTTT. This encodes CASSSHSPRPNTGELFF. The genes are TRBV11-3 and TRBJ2-2, with D unresolved. This CDR3 is built from 17 residues. CDR1 and CDR2 (germline): SGHNT, YENEEA.

Of note for this clonotype: The junction and the germline gene differ at one end; a read error may be behind it. This chain links TRBV5-1 with TRBJ1-1; the D gene is possibly TRBD1 (6 bases). This CDR3 has 13 amino acids. CDR1 is SGHRS, CDR2 YFSETQ, per germline. CDR3 loop: CTSTGQGNTEAFF. The CDR3 bases are TGCACCAGCACGGGACAAGGGAACACTGAAGCTTTCTTT.

This chain connects TRBV5-1 to TRBJ1-1; TRBD1 agrees at 8 bases. Looked up from germline, CDR1 is SGHRS and CDR2 is YFSETQ. V lost 2 bases to trimming and J lost 1 base; unmatched junction nucleotides: 7. The CDR3 is 16 residues long. The CDR3 spells CASSLNPTGANTEAFF. CDR3 nucleotides: TGCGCCAGCAGCTTAAATCCGACAGGGGCGAACACTGAAGCTTTCTTT.

The CDR3 protein is CASSYIRGFGEKLFF. The CDR3 DNA reads as TGTGCCAGCAGTTACATAAGGGGATTCGGTGAAAAACTGTTTTTT. The V call is TRBV6-5, the J call TRBJ1-4; D may be TRBD1 (5 bases). Trimming took 2 bases from V and 7 from J, leaving 14 bases between them. CDR1 MNHEY and CDR2 SVGAGI come from the germline V gene. The CDR3 loop spans 15 amino acids.

The chain is built from TRBV28 and TRBJ2-6, with D perhaps matching TRBD1 (6 bases). Germline V CDR1 and CDR2: MDHEN, SYDVKM. This CDR3 contains 18 residues. V was shortened by 5 bases and J by 3 bases, with 20 bases between the two germline ends. CDR3 residues: CASSHPLQGLDGANVLTF. In DNA form, the CDR3 reads TGTGCCAGCAGTCACCCGCTGCAGGGGTTGGATGGGGCCAACGTCCTGACTTTC.

The genes are TRBV28 and TRBJ2-1; maybe TRBD1 (6 bases). The CDR3 loop spans 13 amino acids. V dropped 4 bases and J dropped 6 bases, with 10 bases sitting between them. The V gene's germline CDR1 is MDHEN and CDR2 SYDVKM. As DNA, the CDR3 is TGTGCCAGCAGTTGGCTAGGGGGCAATGAGCAGTTCTTC. Amino acids: CASSWLGGNEQFF. The full variable domain, in which reference TRBV28 and TRBJ2-1 provide the parts outside the CDR3, is DVKVTQSSRYLVKRTGEKVFLECVQDMDHENMFWYRQDPGLGLRLIYFSYDVKMKEKGDIPEGYSVSREKKERFSLILESASTNQTSMYLCASSWLGGNEQFFGPGTRLTVL.